A single sample gave rise to the 3 T cell receptor beta chains below, sequenced in a study of blood T cell repertoires in COVID-19. Sequencing used immunoSEQ multiplex PCR; TCRdb keeps in-frame clones, though not all of them. Of 110,000 to 150,000 clones in the sample, 84% were seen once. What was sequenced was peripheral blood. These receptors were collected from a man aged 55-75 years with active or convalescent COVID-19.

This clone appeared a few times. The V call is TRBV3-1 (or the pseudogene TRBV3-2), the J call TRBJ1-5, with D perhaps matching TRBD1 (5 bases). CDR3 length: 14 amino acids. V was shortened by 4 bases and J by 4 bases, with 11 bases between the two germline ends. CDR1 is LGHDT and CDR2 is YNNKEL in the germline V gene (reference sequence). The CDR3 DNA is TGTGCCAGCAGCCCCGGGGGTAATAATCAGCCCCAGCATTTT. This translates into CASSPGGNNQPQHF.

V and J are TRBV4-3 and TRBJ2-2; a possible D gene is TRBD2 (6 bases). CDR1 and CDR2 (germline): LGHNA, YSLEER. V was trimmed by 1 base and J by 5 bases, leaving 8 bases between them. The CDR3 contains 14 residues. DNA of the CDR3: TGCGCCAGCAGCCAAGGGGACTTTACCGGGGAGCTGTTTTTT. The encoded protein is CASSQGDFTGELFF.

The chain employs TRBV9 and TRBJ1-6; a weak D match, TRBD1 (6 bases). The CDR3 extends over 15 amino acids. V shed 4 bases and J shed 6 bases, with 14 bases lying between them. Looked up from germline, CDR1 is SGDLS and CDR2 is YYNGEE. The CDR3 coding sequence is TGTGCCAGCAGCAGTTCGGACAGCGTTAATTCACCCCTCCACTTT. This codes for CASSSSDSVNSPLHF.